This TCR beta chain was captured by sequencing in a study of blood T cell repertoires in COVID-19. Study-wide context: Spain, Italy and the United States supplied samples that represented acute and convalescent COVID-19. Sources were T cells, B-cell-depleted T cells, or PBMCs; the material itself was cDNA or gDNA.

This CDR3 spans 17 amino acids. The germline gives CDR1 KGHDR, CDR2 SFDVKD. Trimming removed 4 bases from V and 1 base from J; junction bases left unmatched: 7. Authors' analysis steps: Amplification from reference gene primers served as the basis for estimated nucleated cell counts. TCRdb keeps only in-frame clones here, not all; method: immunoSEQ multiplex PCR. V, J and clone size are those of that table, while D and trimming were read from the DNA. The sample has approximately 240,000 clones; approximately 84% are singletons. The source of this sequence is a man aged 45-60 years with acute or convalescent COVID-19. The genes are TRBV24-1 and TRBJ2-1; 9 nucleotides agree with TRBD1. Sequenced sample: peripheral blood. CDR3 residues: CATSEGQGQLSYNEQFF. The CDR3 DNA sequence: TGTGCCACCAGTGAGGGACAGGGACAGTTGTCCTACAATGAGCAGTTCTTC.